A selection of T cell receptor beta chains follows, all from one sample in a study of T cell changes during pregnancy in multiple sclerosis. Produced via immunoSEQ multiplex PCR; TCRdb's table is partial and in-frame only. The sample lists around 64,000 clones; 93% were seen once. The sequencing here drew on CD8+ T cells from peripheral blood mononuclear cells, taken in the third trimester of pregnancy. Receptors were obtained from a female donor with multiple sclerosis, enrolled in a pregnancy study. The CDR3 runs from the conserved cysteine through the conserved F or W. Fields, in order: V gene, J gene, clone size, D gene, CDR3 length, CDR3 DNA, CDR3 protein. The D gene is left open where the match is weak. The size of a clone is reported for some rows only, either as once, few or many, or as a class for expanded clones.

>TRBV7-9|TRBJ2-6|.|.|16
TGTGCCAGCAGCTTGCTGGGGGGCTCTGGGGCCAACGTCCTGACTTTC
CASSLLGGSGANVLTF
>TRBV27|TRBJ2-5|.|.|16
TGTGCCAGCAGTTCCCGCCCATCGGTACTACAAGAGACCCAGTACTTC
CASSSRPSVLQETQYF
>TRBV7-6|TRBJ2-3|.|TRBD2|20
TGTGCCAGCAGCTTACGAGGGGCTAATCTGACTAGCGAGAGCACAGATACGCAGTATTTT
CASSLRGANLTSESTDTQYF
>TRBV5-4|TRBJ2-7|.|.|14
TGTGCCAGCAGCGCCACCCCACAGTCCTACGAGCAGTACTTC
CASSATPQSYEQYF
>TRBV28|TRBJ1-2|.|.|13
TGTGCCAGCAGTTTGGGAGAGCTTGAGGGATACACCTTC
CASSLGELEGYTF
>TRBV6-5|TRBJ1-1|.|.|16
TGTGCCAGCAGTTACTCGAGGGAAGAAATGAACACTGAAGCTTTCTTT
CASSYSREEMNTEAFF
>TRBV7-6|TRBJ2-2|once|.|15
TGTGCCAGCAGCTTAGGGGAGGTGAACCTCGGGGAGCTGTTTTTT
CASSLGEVNLGELFF
>TRBV28|TRBJ2-1|once|TRBD2|19
TGTGCCAGCAGTTCTCCTCACCTAGTCGGTAGCGGGAGTCAAAATGAGCAGTTCTTC
CASSSPHLVGSGSQNEQFF
>TRBV4-2|TRBJ1-3|.|.|16
TGTGCCAGCAGCCAGGCAGGGGTCGGAACTGGAAACACCATATATTTT
CASSQAGVGTGNTIYF
>TRBV7-9|TRBJ1-2|.|.|15
TGTGCCAGCAGCCCGTCAATACAGGGCTACTATGGCTACACCTTC
CASSPSIQGYYGYTF
>TRBV6-4|TRBJ2-2|.|.|15
TGTGCCAGCAGTGAAGAGGGGGCGAACACCGGGGAGCTGTTTTTT
CASSEEGANTGELFF
>TRBV4-1|TRBJ1-3|.|TRBD1|19
TGCGCCAGCAGCCCCAACGAGGACAGGGTACTTTTTTCTGGAAACACCATATATTTT
CASSPNEDRVLFSGNTIYF
>TRBV5-1|TRBJ2-5|once|.|14
TGCGCCAGCAGCGCCAGGTGGCAGCAAGAGACCCAGTACTTC
CASSARWQQETQYF
>TRBV5-5|TRBJ2-7|once|.|17
TGTGCCAGCAGCTTGGGGTTTTTGACAGTTGACTCCTACGAGCAGTACTTC
CASSLGFLTVDSYEQYF
>TRBV9|TRBJ2-1|.|TRBD1|15
TGTGCCAGCAGCGTAGAAGACAGGGGGGAACATGAGCAGTTCTTC
CASSVEDRGEHEQFF
>TRBV6-5|TRBJ2-1|.|TRBD2|15
TGTGCCAGCAGCCCGACTAGCGGGAGTTACAATGAGCAGTTCTTC
CASSPTSGSYNEQFF
>TRBV28|TRBJ2-7|.|TRBD1|16
TGTGCCAGCAGAACCCGGGGACAGGGGAGTTCCTACGAGCAGTACTTC
CASRTRGQGSSYEQYF
>TRBV10-2|TRBJ1-1|.|TRBD1|13
TGCGCCATCCGCGGACAGGGGGACACTGAAGCTTTCTTT
CAIRGQGDTEAFF
>TRBV19|TRBJ2-7|.|.|13
TGTGCCAGTAGTTCGACAGTGGTTAACGAGCAGTACTTC
CASSSTVVNEQYF
>TRBV29-1|TRBJ1-1|.|TRBD1|11
TGCAGCGTAGGACAGGGGAACGGAGCTTTCTTT
CSVGQGNGAFF
>TRBV4-1|TRBJ1-1|.|.|15
TGCGCCAGCAGCCAAGCGGGACTAACGAGCACTGAAGCTTTCTTT
CASSQAGLTSTEAFF
>TRBV6-1|TRBJ1-5|once|TRBD1|15
TGTGCCAGCAGTGCAAGGACAGGGTCGAATCAGCCCCAGCATTTT
CASSARTGSNQPQHF
>TRBV7-9|TRBJ1-3|.|.|13
TGTGCCAGCATTAAACTTTCTGGAAACACCATATATTTT
CASIKLSGNTIYF
>TRBV4-1|TRBJ2-5|.|TRBD1|16
TGCGCCAGCAGCCAAAAGGACAGGAGTGTGAAAGAGACCCAGTACTTC
CASSQKDRSVKETQYF
>TRBV7-6|TRBJ2-3|.|.|14
TGTGCCAGCAGCCGGAGTTATGGCACAGATACGCAGTATTTT
CASSRSYGTDTQYF
>TRBV6-1|TRBJ1-5|.|.|16
TGTGCCAGCAGTGATTCAGGGAGGGTCGGCAATCAGCCCCAGCATTTT
CASSDSGRVGNQPQHF
>TRBV9|TRBJ2-3|.|.|15
TGTGCCAGCAGCGTAGGGGCTAGCCTTTCGGATACGCAGTATTTT
CASSVGASLSDTQYF
>TRBV19|TRBJ2-1|.|.|14
TGTGCCAGTAGTCCCCCCGGCTCCTACAATGAGCAGTTCTTC
CASSPPGSYNEQFF
>TRBV7-9|TRBJ2-7|once|.|12
TGTGCCAGCAGCTTAGCGAGGGCCGAGCAGTACTTC
CASSLARAEQYF